This TCR beta chain stems from a study of T cells in Graves' hyperthyroidism and ophthalmopathy. Study background: Peripheral blood specimens were obtained at initial diagnosis, prior to any treatment.

Diagnosis rested on symptoms, serum thyroxine and TRAb, thyroid ultrasound, and orbital computed tomography. Drawn at first hyperthyroidism diagnosis, the blood sample preceded any ophthalmopathy symptoms. Authors of the study amplified TCR beta CDR3 regions from RNA transcripts. The HTBI primer set served for first-round RT-PCR of the TCR CDR3. One entry per CDR3 protein, called by TCRdb with MiXCR from the multiplex PCR reads. The profile covers under 750,000 distinct CDR3 sequences, with 15% to 20% appearing a single time and around 17% taken by the ten largest. Germline CDR1 reads GTSNPN; CDR2 reads SVGIG (reference sequence). CDR3 length: 15 residues. The trim removed 7 bases at V and 4 bases at J, leaving 15 bases unmatched. Many counts were recorded for this clonotype. No antigen is known for it. Findings of the study overall: A model of 13 V-J pairs discriminated ophthalmopathy from stable hyperthyroidism.

The TCR was taken from a woman aged 45 to 65 with Graves' hyperthyroidism that later progressed to Graves' ophthalmopathy. This chain uses TRBV30 with TRBJ1-1, with 7 nucleotides matching TRBD1. Sequenced sample: blood. The CDR3 reads CASLTGYALPTEAFF. CDR3 coding DNA: TGTGCCTCTCTGACAGGGTATGCTCTTCCCACTGAAGCTTTCTTT. Using reference TRBV30 and TRBJ1-1 for the parts outside the CDR3, the full variable domain is SQTIHQWPATLVQPVGSPLSLECTVEGTSNPNLYWYRQAAGRGLQLLFYSVGIGQISSEVPQNLSASRPQDRQFILSSKKLLLSDSGFYLCASLTGYALPTEAFFGQGTRLTVV.